The source of this T cell receptor (beta chain) is a study of blood T cells in healthy people across ages. Study-level background: For every two T cells, template switching captured about one barcoded beta molecule.

This clonotype was counted only a few times. As yet, its antigen is unknown. This CDR3 is 17 amino acids long. The germline gives CDR1 PRHDT, CDR2 FYEKMQ (reference sequence). With V trimmed by 1 base and J by 2 bases, 7 bases remained unmatched. Isolating PBMCs gave at least 7 million of these cells per sample. The study's findings and limits: TCR beta diversity tracked closely with naive T cell percentage.

It was with a sample-barcoded 5' primer and a J-beta primer mix that a second PCR of roughly 7 to 12 cycles was run. TCRdb re-called the 5' RACE reads through MiXCR, storing one row per CDR3 protein. The table records 700,000 to 950,000 distinct CDR3 sequences, approximately 39% of them present only once. The sample was blood. The genes are TRBV13 and TRBJ2-5; TRBD2 matches at 10 bases. The source is an older woman in good health. The CDR3 sequence is CASSLAAGGPRQETQYF. The CDR3, as DNA: TGTGCCAGCAGCTTAGCAGCGGGGGGGCCTAGGCAAGAGACCCAGTACTTC.